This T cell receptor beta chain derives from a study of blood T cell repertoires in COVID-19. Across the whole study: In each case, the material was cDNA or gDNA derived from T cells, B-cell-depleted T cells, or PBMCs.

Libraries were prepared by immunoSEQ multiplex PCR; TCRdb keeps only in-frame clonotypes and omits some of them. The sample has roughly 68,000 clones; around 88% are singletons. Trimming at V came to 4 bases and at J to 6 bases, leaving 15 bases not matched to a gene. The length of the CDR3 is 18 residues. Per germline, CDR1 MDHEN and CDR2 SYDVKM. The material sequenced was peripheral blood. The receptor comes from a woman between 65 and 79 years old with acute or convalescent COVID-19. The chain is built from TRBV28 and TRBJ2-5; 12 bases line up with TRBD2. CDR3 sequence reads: CASSSGTSGRTSAKTQYF. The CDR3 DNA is TGTGCCAGCAGTTCCGGAACTAGCGGGAGGACCAGTGCGAAGACCCAGTACTTC.